The 29 T cell receptor beta chains reported below all come from one sample, sequenced in a study of T cell clonality in common variable immunodeficiency. Findings of the study overall: Reportedly, TCR beta sequences from common variable immunodeficiency showed fewer deletions and N-nucleotide insertions.

TCRdb's table, derived via immunoSEQ multiplex PCR, lists solely in-frame clones and lacks some. This repertoire holds tens of thousands of clones, and none appear only once. These receptors' targets are unknown. Sequencing was carried out using peripheral blood mononuclear cells. The receptors stem from a human donor with common variable immunodeficiency.

Details on this clone: The CDR3 extends 3 residues past the end of the read, so its final part is completed from the germline J gene. The rearrangement joins TRBV7-2 to TRBJ1-2; 8 bases align to TRBD1. CDR1 is SGHTA and CDR2 is FQGNSA in the germline V gene. This CDR3 is built from 13 residues. CDR3 residues: CASSSYRGEGYTF. The part of the CDR3 DNA that was read is TGTGCCAGCAGCTCGTACAGGGGGGAAGGC. Full variable domain (outside the CDR3, taken from reference TRBV7-2 and TRBJ1-2): GAGVSQSPSNKVTEKGKDVELRCDPISGHTALYWYRQSLGQGLEFLIYFQGNSAPDKSGLPSDRFSAERTGGSVSTLTIQRTQQEDSAVYLCASSSYRGEGYTFGSGTRLTVV.

This clone showed up many times. The CDR3 end is not reached by the read, which stops 3 residues before it; the germline J gene fills it in. The rearrangement joins TRBV2 to TRBJ1-1; TRBD1 aligns across 9 bases. Trimming took 10 bases from V and 3 from J; bases not matched to a gene: 6. CDR3 size: 13 residues. CDR1 and CDR2 (germline): SNHLY, FYNNEI. The CDR3 DNA, read in part, is TGTGCCACCAGACAGGGGGAAGACACTGAA. This translates into CATRQGEDTE. The whole CDR3 protein is CATRQGEDTEAFF.

In this sample, this clone is medium-sized. Sequencing ends 3 residues short of the CDR3 end; the germline J gene provides the rest. The chain has TRBV9 and TRBJ2-7; 9 nucleotides match TRBD1. Germline CDR1 and CDR2: SGDLS and YYNGEE. The V segment lost 4 bases and the J segment 6 bases; nucleotides outside the gene matches: 14. There are 16 residues in the CDR3. CDR3: CASSLSGTGIPSEQYF. CDR3 DNA, as far as it was read: TGTGCCAGCAGCCTCTCCGGGACAGGGATCCCTAGCGAG.

In regard to this clone: The CDR3 goes on 3 residues after the read ends, and that part is filled in from the germline J gene. This chain connects TRBV7-2 to TRBJ1-5; perhaps TRBD1 as D (5 bases). V was cut by 0 bases and J by 3 bases, with 6 bases left in between. CDR3 length: 14 amino acids. Germline CDR1 reads SGHTA; CDR2 reads FQGNSA. CDR3 amino acids: CASSLARDNQPQHF. Partial CDR3 DNA: TGTGCCAGCAGCTTAGCCAGGGACAATCAGCCC.

This clone has ten or more counts. The CDR3 protein is CASSLGGGDYYNEQFF. The sequenced part of the CDR3 DNA is TGCGCCAGCAGCTTGGGAGGGGGGGACTACTACAATGAG. V and J are TRBV5-1 and TRBJ2-1, with D maybe TRBD2 (7 bases). The read falls 3 residues short of the CDR3 end, and the missing part is taken from the germline J gene. Trimming shortened V by 0 bases and J by 3 bases, and 13 bases separated the two germline ends. Germline V CDR1 and CDR2: SGHRS, YFSETQ. The CDR3 has 16 amino acids.

This clone was picked up many times. With the read ending 3 residues before the CDR3 end, the germline J gene is used to fill in that end. The gene calls are TRBV5-6 and TRBJ2-5, with D maybe TRBD1 (6 bases). V lost 6 bases and J 1 base, leaving 16 bases between the germline ends. The CDR3 runs to 15 residues. Germline lookup yields CDR1 SGHDT and CDR2 YYEEEE. This chain's CDR3 is CASTLGWGLQETQYF. CDR3 DNA (partial): TGTGCCAGCACCCTGGGTTGGGGGCTCCAAGAGACC. The whole variable domain, filled in from reference TRBV5-6 and TRBJ2-5, reads DAGVTQSPTHLIKTRGQQVTLRCSPKSGHDTVSWYQQALGQGPQFIFQYYEEEERQRGNFPDRFSGHQFPNYSSELNVNALLLGDSALYLCASTLGWGLQETQYFGPGTRLLVL.

In this sample, this clone turned up a few times. The CDR3 end falls 3 residues outside the read, so it is completed with the germline J gene. The chain recombines TRBV19 with TRBJ2-7; D may be TRBD2 (6 bases). CDR1 is LNHDA and CDR2 is SQIVND in the germline V gene (reference sequence). Trimming took 6 bases from V and 5 from J, leaving 20 bases between them. The CDR3 has 15 residues. CDR3 protein: CASSRERVLSHEQYF. The sequenced part of the CDR3 DNA is TGTGCCAGTAGCCGGGAGCGGGTACTTTCCCACGAG.

Many counts were recorded for this clone. The read finishes 3 residues shy of the CDR3 end, and the germline J gene is used to complete it. This sequence joins TRBV19 and TRBJ2-1, with 12 bases aligning to TRBD2. Germline lookup yields CDR1 LNHDA and CDR2 SQIVND (reference sequence). V lost 4 bases to trimming and J lost 7 bases; unmatched junction nucleotides: 2. The CDR3 length is 14 residues. CDR3 in amino acids: CASSTSGGGNEQFF. The DNA read from the CDR3 is TGTGCCAGTAGTACTAGCGGGGGGGGTAATGAG.

Only a few counts were recorded for this clone. CDR3 sequence reads: CASSSTGALYGYTF. CDR3 DNA, as far as it was read: TGTGCCAGCAGCTCCACAGGGGCTCTCTATGGC. The gene calls are TRBV7-9 and TRBJ1-2; 7 positions agree with TRBD1. Read coverage stops 3 residues before the CDR3 terminus; the germline J gene supplies the remainder. CDR3 length: 14 amino acids. V lost 4 bases and J lost 4; bases outside the gene matches: 6. Germline values: CDR1 SEHNR, CDR2 FQNEAQ (reference sequence). Based on the CDR3 plus reference TRBV7-9 and TRBJ1-2, the full variable domain is DTGVSQNPRHKITKRGQNVTFRCDPISEHNRLYWYRQTLGQGPEFLTYFQNEAQLEKSRLLSDRFSAERPKGSFSTLEIQRTEQGDSAMYLCASSSTGALYGYTFGSGTRLTVV.

This clone was detected a few times. Read coverage stops 3 residues before the CDR3 terminus; the germline J gene supplies the remainder. J is TRBJ2-2 and V is TRBV30, with 13 bases lining up with TRBD2. The CDR3 runs 15 residues. Germline values: CDR1 GTSNPN, CDR2 SVGIG (reference sequence). V lost 3 bases, J lost 7 bases, and 5 bases stayed unmatched. CDR3 bases read: TGTGCCTGGAGCCGGACTAGCGGGGGAAGCGGGGAG. Translating gives CAWSRTSGGSGE. The CDR3, in full, reads CAWSRTSGGSGELFF.

This clone was seen more than once but under ten times. Sequencing ends 3 residues short of the CDR3 end; the germline J gene provides the rest. The chain links TRBV7-6 to TRBJ2-7; D may be TRBD1 or TRBD2 (5 bases each). V shed 4 bases and J shed 6 bases, with 10 bases lying between them. This CDR3 is 12 amino acids long. Looked up from germline, CDR1 is SGHVS and CDR2 is FNYEAQ. Incomplete CDR3 DNA: TGTGCCAGCAGCTCTCAGGGAGCCGAG. Translated, it gives CASSSQGAE. The full CDR3 sequence reads CASSSQGAEQYF.

Points on this clone: The read terminates 3 residues ahead of where the CDR3 ends, so the germline J gene completes it. The genes are TRBV7-2 and TRBJ2-7; 10 bases are shared with TRBD2. CDR1 is SGHTA, CDR2 FQGNSA, per germline. V lost 2 bases, J lost 3 bases, and 1 base stayed unmatched. The CDR3 has 14 residues. CDR3 loop: CASSLLAGDYEQYF. The CDR3 DNA, read in part, is TGTGCCAGCAGCTTACTAGCGGGGGACTACGAG.

Concerning this clone: The read ends 3 residues before the CDR3 terminus; that terminus is restored from the germline J gene. The chain is built from TRBV19 and TRBJ2-1; D is possibly TRBD1 (6 bases). V was trimmed by 3 bases and J by 0 bases, leaving 15 bases between them. The CDR3 runs 17 residues. CDR1 is LNHDA and CDR2 is SQIVND in the germline V gene (reference sequence). CDR3 DNA (partial): TGTGCCAGTAGTATCCGCCGGGGCAGGGGCTCCTACAATGAG. Amino acid sequence: CASSIRRGRGSYNE. The CDR3 reads in full as CASSIRRGRGSYNEQFF. The full variable domain, rest sourced from reference TRBV19 and TRBJ2-1, is DGGITQSPKYLFRKEGQNVTLSCEQNLNHDAMYWYRQDPGQGLRLIYYSQIVNDFQKGDIAEGYSVSREKKESFPLTVTSAQKNPTAFYLCASSIRRGRGSYNEQFFGPGTRLTVL.

As to this clone: The read ends 3 residues early relative to the CDR3; the germline J gene fills the gap. This chain links TRBV19 with TRBJ1-2, with TRBD1 matching 10 bases. Per germline, CDR1 LNHDA and CDR2 SQIVND (reference sequence). The CDR3 runs 14 residues. Unmatched junction bases numbered 9, after V lost 7 bases and J lost 7 bases. The CDR3 sequence: CASNPDRGRRGYTF. CDR3 bases read: TGTGCCAGTAACCCAGACAGGGGGCGCCGTGGC.

Ten or more counts support this clone. From the germline J gene comes the end of the CDR3, since the read stops 3 residues before it. The rearrangement uses TRBV30 and TRBJ2-1; D unresolved. There are 17 residues in the CDR3. The germline CDR1 and CDR2 sequences are GTSNPN and SVGIG (reference sequence). V lost 2 bases and J lost 2, with 19 bases in between. Incomplete CDR3 DNA: TGTGCCTGGAGTCCACCATATGGCTCCCCCGCCTACAATGAG. Residues: CAWSPPYGSPAYNE. The whole CDR3 protein is CAWSPPYGSPAYNEQFF. Looking up the rest from reference TRBV30 and TRBJ2-1 gives the full variable domain: SQTIHQWPATLVQPVGSPLSLECTVEGTSNPNLYWYRQAAGRGLQLLFYSVGIGQISSEVPQNLSASRPQDRQFILSSKKLLLSDSGFYLCAWSPPYGSPAYNEQFFGPGTRLTVL.

This clone was counted a few times. Coverage ceases 3 residues before the CDR3 finishes, and the germline J gene fills in the end. This chain connects TRBV18 to TRBJ2-5, with TRBD1 identical over 7 bases. CDR3 length equals 15 residues. In germline, CDR1 is KGHSH, CDR2 LQKENI. Unmatched junction bases numbered 10, after V lost 5 bases and J lost 4 bases. The CDR3 loop reads CASSFIPRGPETQYF. The CDR3 DNA, read in part, is TGTGCCAGCTCATTTATACCTAGGGGGCCAGAGACC. Full variable domain (rest looked up from reference TRBV18 and TRBJ2-5): NAGVMQNPRHLVRRRGQEARLRCSPMKGHSHVYWYRQLPEEGLKFMVYLQKENIIDESGMPKERFSAEFPKEGPSILRIQQVVRGDSAAYFCASSFIPRGPETQYFGPGTRLLVL.

As for this clone: The CDR3 end falls 3 residues outside the read, so it is completed with the germline J gene. The V and J genes are TRBV19 and TRBJ2-1, with 8 bases lining up with TRBD2. Germline trimming cut 5 bases from V and 0 bases from J; bases unmatched to any gene: 6. Germline CDR1 LNHDA, CDR2 SQIVND (reference sequence). The CDR3 runs to 16 residues. This CDR3 reads CASSPIAGISYNEQFF. The CDR3 bases that were read are TGTGCCAGTAGTCCAATAGCGGGGATCTCCTACAATGAG.

This clone has just a few counts. The CDR3 end falls 3 residues outside the read, so it is completed with the germline J gene. The chain recombines TRBV6-1 with TRBJ2-7; possible D gene TRBD1, 5 bases. This CDR3 has 12 residues. Germline CDR1 and CDR2: MNHNS and SASEGT. V shed 4 bases and J shed 4 bases, with 8 bases lying between them. The sequenced CDR3 bases are TGTGCCAGCAGTGCAGGGTATTACGAG. It translates to CASSAGYYE. The entire CDR3 is CASSAGYYEQYF.

This clone was detected a few times. At one of its ends the junction is not consistent with the germline gene, which may arise from a read error. Sequencing ends 3 residues short of the CDR3 end; the germline J gene provides the rest. The chain is built from TRBV7-9 and TRBJ2-7; D is ambiguous. The CDR3 sequence is 12 residues long. Per germline, CDR1 SEHNR and CDR2 FQNEAQ (reference sequence). The CDR3 sequence is CSSSLNSPEQYF. The sequenced CDR3 bases are TGTTCCAGCAGCTTAAACTCTCCCGAG.

This clone was observed a few times. The read halts 3 residues ahead of the CDR3 end, with the missing end drawn from the germline J gene. This rearrangement joins TRBV19 to TRBJ1-1, with 7 bases identical to TRBD1. CDR3 length: 14 residues. Germline trimming cut 5 bases from V and 5 bases from J; bases unmatched to any gene: 8. CDR1 and CDR2 (germline): LNHDA, SQIVND (reference sequence). The sequenced CDR3 bases are TGTGCCAGTAGTTCGACGACAGGGAGGACTGAA. Its protein is CASSSTTGRTE. In full, the CDR3 reads CASSSTTGRTEAFF.

This clone was counted only a few times. Incomplete CDR3 DNA: TGCGCCAGCAGCCTCGGGCGGGGGGCACACAATGAG. Translation gives CASSLGRGAHNE. In full, the CDR3 reads CASSLGRGAHNEQFF. The chain couples TRBV10-2 to TRBJ2-1; TRBD2 matches 8 bases. The sequenced fragment ends 3 residues before the CDR3 boundary, so the rest is inferred from the germline J gene. The CDR3 is 15 residues long. V was clipped by 6 bases and J by 5 bases; unmatched bases: 9. Germline values: CDR1 WSHSY, CDR2 SAAADI.

This clone was counted between two and nine times. The read gets to within 3 residues of the CDR3 end, and the germline J gene fills in the rest. The V gene is TRBV7-3, the J gene TRBJ2-3; 8 bases align to TRBD2. The CDR3 spans 17 residues. With V trimmed by 0 bases and J by 3 bases, 8 bases remained unmatched. From germline, CDR1 is SGHTA and CDR2 FQGTGA. The CDR3 bases that were read are TGTGCCAGCAGCTTAACGGGTCGGGGGGGCCGTACAGATACG. Translated: CASSLTGRGGRTDT. The entire CDR3 sequence reads CASSLTGRGGRTDTQYF.

There are a few counts of this clone. With the read ending 3 residues before the CDR3 end, the germline J gene is used to fill in that end. J is TRBJ1-1 and V is TRBV18, with 9 bases lining up with TRBD1. Germline V gene sequence: CDR1 KGHSH, CDR2 LQKENI. This CDR3 is built from 17 residues. V was pared by 5 bases and J by 5 bases, with 15 bases of the junction left unmatched. The CDR3 DNA, read in part, is TGTGCCAGCTCATCCACGTACGGGACAGGGTTGGAGACTGAA. Protein: CASSSTYGTGLETE. The entire CDR3 sequence reads CASSSTYGTGLETEAFF.

The sample holds a few counts of this clone. The CDR3 DNA, read in part, is TGTGCCAGCAGCCCAGGGGGCGGTCAGCCC. It specifies CASSPGGGQP. The full CDR3 is CASSPGGGQPQHF. This rearrangement joins TRBV5-6 to TRBJ1-5; 8 bases line up with TRBD1. The read terminates 3 residues before the CDR3 end, so the remaining end is supplied by the germline J gene. This CDR3 contains 13 residues. The junction had 3 bases not matched to a gene; V was cut back by 4 bases and J by 6 bases. Germline CDR1 reads SGHDT; CDR2 reads YYEEEE.

This clone has just a few counts. The sequenced fragment ends 3 residues before the CDR3 boundary, so the rest is inferred from the germline J gene. V gene TRBV18 combines with J gene TRBJ1-1; D not resolved. The CDR3 totals 13 residues. Germline assignment: CDR1 KGHSH and CDR2 LQKENI. CDR3 sequence: CASSLSETSRAFF. Partial CDR3 DNA: TGTGCCAGCTCACTAAGTGAGACATCTCGG. Supplemented by reference TRBV18 and TRBJ1-1, the full variable domain reads NAGVMQNPRHLVRRRGQEARLRCSPMKGHSHVYWYRQLPEEGLKFMVYLQKENIIDESGMPKERFSAEFPKEGPSILRIQQVVRGDSAAYFCASSLSETSRAFFGQGTRLTVV.

A few counts support this clone. The CDR3 goes on 3 residues after the read ends, and that part is filled in from the germline J gene. The rearrangement joins TRBV5-1 to TRBJ2-3, with 10 bases lining up with TRBD2. Germline V gene lookup returns CDR1 SGHRS and CDR2 YFSETQ. This CDR3 has 17 residues. Losses at the gene ends were 2 bases for V and 5 bases for J; bases not matched to a gene: 11. The CDR3 spells CASSFSGSGGSGDTQYF. CDR3 DNA, as far as it was read: TGCGCCAGCAGCTTCTCGGGTAGCGGGGGGTCGGGAGATACG.

Note on this clone: The sequenced fragment ends 3 residues before the CDR3 boundary, so the rest is inferred from the germline J gene. The chain carries TRBV7-8 and TRBJ2-3, with D maybe TRBD1 (6 bases). Per germline, CDR1 SGHVS and CDR2 FQNEAQ. V lost 2 bases to trimming and J lost 0 bases, with 15 bases between them. The CDR3 is 17 amino acids. Partial CDR3 DNA: TGTGCCAGCAGCTTAAGGCAGGGGATCCCTAGCACAGATACG. As protein: CASSLRQGIPSTDT. The complete CDR3 reads CASSLRQGIPSTDTQYF.

This clone has just a few counts. The read gets to within 3 residues of the CDR3 end, and the germline J gene fills in the rest. The chain recombines TRBV11-2 with TRBJ1-4, with D possibly matching TRBD1 (5 bases). Germline V gives CDR1 SGHAT, CDR2 FQNNGV. This CDR3 contains 15 residues. The V and J ends lost 1 base and 0 bases respectively, with 6 bases between them. CDR3 amino acids: CASSLGGATNEKLFF. CDR3 bases read: TGTGCCAGCAGCTTAGGGGGGGCAACTAATGAAAAA.

This clone was counted many times. The missing CDR3 end, 3 residues past where the read stops, is filled in from the germline J gene. The V and J genes are TRBV7-3 and TRBJ2-5; a possible D gene is TRBD2 (5 bases). Trimming stripped 2 bases from V and 4 bases from J, with 11 bases between. The germline V gene has CDR1 SGHTA and CDR2 FQGTGA. CDR3 length: 14 amino acids. The part of the CDR3 DNA that was read is TGTGCCAGCAGCTTAGCGGGCACCCGAGAGACC. Protein: CASSLAGTRET. From start to end, the CDR3 is CASSLAGTRETQYF.